This TCR beta chain comes out of a study of regulatory T cells in long-lasting Graves disease. Arm-PCR of CDR3 regions and iRepertoire HTBI primers were the basis on which TCR beta libraries were built. TCRdb recomputed calls from the multiplex PCR reads with MiXCR, one row per CDR3 protein. The table shows fewer than 350,000 distinct CDR3 sequences, with approximately 20% occurring only once. A few counts support this clonotype. The V gene's germline CDR1 is DFQATT and CDR2 SNEGSKA (reference sequence). The V gene end was trimmed by 0 bases and the J gene end by 0 bases; junction bases not matched to a gene: 9. This CDR3 has 18 amino acids. Regarding time point: newly diagnosed GD, antithyroid drugs for less than 3 months. From PBMCs, RNA was extracted and then used to make the TCR library.

This material consisted of peripheral blood mononuclear cells (PBMCs), taken at new diagnosis, from a patient treated with antithyroid drugs. This sequence originates from a female donor with Graves disease. The V gene is TRBV20-1, the J gene TRBJ1-4; 8 bases agree with TRBD1. The DNA of the CDR3 is TGCAGTGCTAGAGATTACGCCGGGACAGGATCAACTAATGAAAAACTGTTTTTT. It is translated as CSARDYAGTGSTNEKLFF.